This T cell receptor beta chain emerged from a study of Ad26.COV2.S vaccination and SARS-CoV-2 variants. Study details: The vaccine Ad26.COV2.S was put into the muscle once, or twice with 56 days between. The study, taken as a whole, reports: CD8+ and CD4+ T cells specific for spike reportedly responded with substantial breadth after vaccination. Vaccine and placebo recipients had comparable breadth of non-spike TCRs.

Clones were read by immunoSEQ multiplex PCR, and TCRdb kept only the in-frame ones, dropping some. The sample has fewer than 400,000 clones; about 88% are singletons. In this sample, this clone turned up once. Its target is not known. V was clipped by 4 bases and J by 0 bases, with 11 bases between them. The CDR3 has 15 amino acids. Germline CDR1 reads SEHNR; CDR2 reads FQNEAQ (reference sequence). Described treatment: about 20 received Ad26.COV2.S at low or high dose, single or two shots; 5 received placebo; per-sample allocation not given. Following the first vaccine or placebo injection, samples were taken on day 63.

This chain connects TRBV7-9 to TRBJ2-3; D possibly corresponds to TRBD2 (6 bases). Sequenced material: peripheral blood, taken in a trial of Ad26.COV2.S vaccine versus placebo. The receptor comes from a person between 18 and 65 years old who received the Ad26.COV2.S COVID-19 vaccine or a placebo. This CDR3 is CASSSGTPSTDTQYF. CDR3 bases: TGTGCCAGCAGCTCCGGGACTCCTAGCACAGATACGCAGTATTTT.